This T cell receptor beta chain derives from a study of PD-1 blockade in mismatch repair-deficient tumors. Study background: Patients had approximately 11 mismatch repair-deficient cancer types, all previously treated and progressing.

Assay: immunoSEQ multiplex PCR; the TCRdb copy retains only in-frame clones and omits some. This table has some 120,000 clones, approximately 80% appearing once. Findings of the study overall: Rapid post-treatment expansion, then contraction, generally preceding radiologic response, marked tumor-resident clones.

The CDR3 has 15 amino acids. The V and J ends lost 6 bases and 1 base respectively, with 12 bases between them. Germline V gene sequence: CDR1 MNHEY, CDR2 SMNVEV (reference sequence). Of note for this clone: Its antigen is not identified.

All patients were mismatch repair deficient, assessed by either PCR or immunohistochemistry. TCRs were sequenced from a few patients responding to pembrolizumab. The chain employs TRBV27 and TRBJ2-2, with D tentatively TRBD1 (5 bases). The clonotype was recovered from an adult with mismatch repair-deficient cancer. The sequencing used peripheral blood, collected just over 59 weeks after starting pembrolizumab. The CDR3 DNA follows: TGTGCCAGCAGAGCGACCAGGGTGAACACCGGGGAGCTGTTTTTT. Translated, it gives CASRATRVNTGELFF.